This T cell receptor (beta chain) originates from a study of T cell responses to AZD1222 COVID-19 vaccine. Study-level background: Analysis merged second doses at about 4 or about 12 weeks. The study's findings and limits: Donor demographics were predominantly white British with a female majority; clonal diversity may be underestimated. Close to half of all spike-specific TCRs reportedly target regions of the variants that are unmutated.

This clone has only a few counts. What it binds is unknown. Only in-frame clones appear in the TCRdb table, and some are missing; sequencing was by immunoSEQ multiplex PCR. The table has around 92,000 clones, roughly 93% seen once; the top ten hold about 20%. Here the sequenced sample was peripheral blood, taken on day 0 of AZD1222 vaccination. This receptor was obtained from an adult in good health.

In DNA form, the CDR3 reads TGTGCCAGCAGTGGAGTTGACTCTGGCTACACCTTC. Its protein is CASSGVDSGYTF. This chain uses TRBV2 with TRBJ1-2, with no clear D. The length of the CDR3 is 12 residues. Germline lookup yields CDR1 SNHLY and CDR2 FYNNEI. Trimming left V 4 bases short and J 7 bases short, with 10 bases between.